Listed below are T cell receptor beta chains from one sample, sequenced in a study of a mutant IDH1 vaccine in newly diagnosed glioma. The data were produced by immunoSEQ multiplex PCR, yet TCRdb's version contains in-frame clones alone and is incomplete. The sample carries tens of thousands of clones, 80% to 90% recorded once. The sample was PBMCs, taken from a glioma patient treated with radiotherapy, temozolomide or both. All receptors come from a man between 18 and 29 years old with glioma. Each CDR3 is given with its conserved first and last residue. The D gene is left open where the match is weak. Only part of the rows carry a size: once, few, many, or a class if the clone is expanded.

TRBD1 | TRBJ1-1 | TRBV27 | . | TGTGCCAGCGGGAAACTAGGACAGGGGGCTGAAGCTTTCTTT | CASGKLGQGAEAFF
. | TRBJ1-2 | TRBV7-2 | . | TGTGCCAGCAGCTTAGCACAAAACTATGGCTACACCTTC | CASSLAQNYGYTF
. | TRBJ1-1 | TRBV5-1 | . | TGCGCCAGCAGCCGGGGACCGACAGAATACATGAACACTGAAGCTTTCTTT | CASSRGPTEYMNTEAFF
. | TRBJ2-7 | TRBV27 | . | TGTGCCAGCAGACCACTTCCGGGACATAGTTACGAGCAGTACTTC | CASRPLPGHSYEQYF
TRBD1 | TRBJ2-3 | TRBV6-5 | once | TGTGCCAGCAGTTATACAGGGGTTTCTTCAGATACGCAGTATTTT | CASSYTGVSSDTQYF
TRBD1 | TRBJ2-1 | TRBV25-1 | . | TGTGCCAGCAGGGGACAGACAGTCTACAATGAGCAGTTCTTC | CASRGQTVYNEQFF
. | TRBJ1-5 | TRBV18 | . | TGTGCCAGCTCACCACAGGGAGGGAATAGCAATCAGCCCCAGCATTTT | CASSPQGGNSNQPQHF
. | TRBJ1-5 | TRBV11-2 | few | TGTGCCAGCAGCGTATCGGACGGACAATGGCCCCAGCATTTT | CASSVSDGQWPQHF
. | TRBJ1-6 | TRBV6-5 | once | TGTGCCAGCAGTTATTTTACCCGCTCCTATAATTCACCCCTCCACTTT | CASSYFTRSYNSPLHF
. | TRBJ2-1 | TRBV4-3 | . | TGCGCCAGCAGCCAGGAGCCCGAGAAGGAGCAGTTCTTC | CASSQEPEKEQFF
TRBD1 | TRBJ2-7 | TRBV25-1 | . | TGTGCCAGCAGTCTTTTGGACAGGGGAGAGCAGTACTTC | CASSLLDRGEQYF
TRBD1 | TRBJ2-7 | TRBV6-1 | . | TGTGCCAGCAGTCACACAGGGGGCTCCTACGAGCAGTACTTC | CASSHTGGSYEQYF
. | TRBJ2-7 | TRBV30 | few | TGTGCCTGGAGTGTACATGTCGGTTACGAGCAGTACTTC | CAWSVHVGYEQYF
. | TRBJ1-1 | TRBV7-3 | . | TGTGCCAGCAGCTTTTCAGAGAACACTGAAGCTTTCTTT | CASSFSENTEAFF
TRBD1 | TRBJ1-1 | TRBV6-6 | . | TGTGCCGGACAGGGGAGCCTGAACACTGAAGCTTTCTTT | CAGQGSLNTEAFF
TRBD1 | TRBJ2-3 | TRBV7-9 | . | TGTGCCAGCAGCTTACCGGGACAGGCCGGATATACGCAGTATTTT | CASSLPGQAGYTQYF
. | TRBJ2-1 | TRBV5-1 | once | TGCGCCAGCAGCTTGAACGGCTACAATGAGCAGTTCTTC | CASSLNGYNEQFF
. | TRBJ2-7 | TRBV6-5 | . | TGTGCCAGCAGGGAGGGACAGATCTACGAGCAGTACTTC | CASREGQIYEQYF
. | TRBJ2-7 | TRBV7-3 | . | TGTGCCAGCAGCTTAAATGGATTTGACGGTTCCTACGAGCAGTACTTC | CASSLNGFDGSYEQYF
. | TRBJ2-2 | TRBV29-1 | . | TGCAGCGTTGAAGAGTCGGGAGCGGTCTTTCCCGGGGAGCTGTTTTTT | CSVEESGAVFPGELFF
. | TRBJ1-2 | TRBV7-2 | . | TGTGCCAGCAGTTCCTCTAGAGGCTACACCTTC | CASSSSRGYTF
TRBD1 | TRBJ2-7 | TRBV13 | . | TGTGCCAGCAGTCCCACAGGGGACGAGCAGTACTTC | CASSPTGDEQYF
TRBD2 | TRBJ2-1 | TRBV6-5 | . | TGTGCCAGCAGTTACTCCGGGACTAGCTTAACCCATGAGCAGTTCTTC | CASSYSGTSLTHEQFF
. | TRBJ1-2 | TRBV10-3 | . | TGTGCCATCAGTGAAGAAAGGGAGAACTATGGCTACACCTTC | CAISEERENYGYTF
. | TRBJ2-6 | TRBV2 | . | TGTGCCAGCAGCAAGTCGTCTGGGGCCAACGTCCTGACTTTC | CASSKSSGANVLTF
TRBD1 | TRBJ1-5 | TRBV4-2 | few | TGTGCCAGCAGCCATACAGGGGACGGCAATCAGCCCCAGCATTTT | CASSHTGDGNQPQHF
. | TRBJ1-2 | TRBV16 | . | TGTGCCAGCAGCCCCCGGGGGGGCTCCTCGAACTATGGCTACACCTTC | CASSPRGGSSNYGYTF
. | TRBJ2-6 | TRBV27 | once | TGTGCCAGCAGCCCGACGCGGGATTCTGGGGCCAACGTCCTGACTTTC | CASSPTRDSGANVLTF
. | TRBJ1-1 | TRBV11-2 | . | TGTGCCAGCAGCCTCCGGGGCTGGACCGGGGCTACCTCCAACACTGAAGCTTTCTTT | CASSLRGWTGATSNTEAFF
. | TRBJ2-5 | TRBV6-1 | . | TGTGCCAGCAGCACCCCTCGGACTGCGCGAGAGACCCAGTACTTC | CASSTPRTARETQYF
. | TRBJ1-1 | TRBV9 | . | TGTGCCAGCAGCGTAGATCCGGGTTCCACTGAAGCTTTCTTT | CASSVDPGSTEAFF
. | TRBJ1-5 | TRBV7-2 | . | TGTGCCAGCAGCTTAGGGGGCCAGGGTAGGAGCAATCAGCCCCAGCATTTT | CASSLGGQGRSNQPQHF
. | TRBJ2-7 | TRBV5-1 | . | TGCGCCAGCAGCTTGGACGCGAGCTCCTACGAGCAGTACTTC | CASSLDASSYEQYF
. | TRBJ1-1 | TRBV19 | . | TGTGCCAGTAGTCCCAGGGGCGGACGGGCGGCTGAAGCTTTCTTT | CASSPRGGRAAEAFF
. | TRBJ1-2 | TRBV4-1 | . | TGCGCCAGCAGCCAAGTATGGGCAGGAGATACTTCCTCCTCTAACTATGGCTACACCTTC | CASSQVWAGDTSSSNYGYTF
. | TRBJ1-1 | TRBV6-5 | . | TGTGCCAGCAGTTACTCGAGGGATGGGGGGCCTGAAGCTTTCTTT | CASSYSRDGGPEAFF
. | TRBJ1-1 | TRBV6-5 | . | TGTGCCAGCACACCGACGGGGAGGACTGAAGCTTTCTTT | CASTPTGRTEAFF
TRBD1 | TRBJ1-5 | TRBV6-6 | . | TGTGCCAGCAGTTACTCGGCCCTGACAGGGAATCAGCCCCAGCATTTT | CASSYSALTGNQPQHF
. | TRBJ2-7 | TRBV4-1 | . | TGCGCCAGCAGCCAACGGGGCCCCGACCCCCACGAGCAGTACTTC | CASSQRGPDPHEQYF
. | TRBJ1-5 | TRBV19 | once | TGTGCCAGTATGTCCTGGGTTGGGGGTAATCAGCCCCAGCATTTT | CASMSWVGGNQPQHF
TRBD1 | TRBJ1-5 | TRBV27 | . | TGTGCCAGCGGGACAGGAGGGGGACAGCCCCAGCATTTT | CASGTGGGQPQHF
. | TRBJ1-1 | TRBV29-1 | few | TGCAGCGTTGAGGGGCGGGCTTCGAACACTGAAGCTTTCTTT | CSVEGRASNTEAFF
. | TRBJ1-5 | TRBV27 | . | TGTGCCAGCAGTTTAAATTTTCGGGGGGGCTTAAGAGACAATCAGCCCCAGCATTTT | CASSLNFRGGLRDNQPQHF
. | TRBJ1-3 | TRBV4-1 | . | TGCGCCAGCAGCCAAGATTCATCGATAAACTCTGGAAACACCATATATTTT | CASSQDSSINSGNTIYF
. | TRBJ1-1 | TRBV4-2 | . | TGTGCCAGCAGCGCAGAGATGAACACTGAAGCTTTCTTT | CASSAEMNTEAFF
. | TRBJ1-5 | TRBV6-4 | . | TGTGCCAGCAGCGACCATTCAGGTCAGCCCCAGCATTTT | CASSDHSGQPQHF
. | TRBJ1-2 | TRBV10-3 | . | TGTGCCATCAGGAAAGTGGGGGCTCCGGGGGGCTACACCTTC | CAIRKVGAPGGYTF
TRBD1 | TRBJ2-1 | TRBV7-9 | . | TGTGCCAGCAGCTGGAATACAGGGGCCCCCTACAATGAGCAGTTCTTC | CASSWNTGAPYNEQFF
TRBD2 | TRBJ2-5 | TRBV6-6 | . | TGTGCCAGCAGTTACGGGACTAGCGGGGGGACCGAGACCCAGTACTTC | CASSYGTSGGTETQYF